This TCR beta chain was found in a study of cytomegalovirus exposure and HLA in healthy donors. A multiplex PCR was run with 60 Vbeta primers and 13 Jbeta primers. The protocol was immunoSEQ multiplex PCR, while the TCRdb copy is restricted to in-frame clones and leaves out a portion. The sample has 100,000 or so clones; approximately 72% are singletons. This sequence originates from a young man in good health and CMV-seropositive. The sequenced sample consisted of PBMCs.

The CDR3 DNA reads as TGTGCCAGCAGTTTTACGGGTCCCAGGGGAACCCCTGAAGCTTTCTTT. Residues: CASSFTGPRGTPEAFF. The chain is built from TRBV6-6 and TRBJ1-1; D is perhaps TRBD1 (6 bases). CDR3 length: 16 residues. Germline assignment: CDR1 MNHNY and CDR2 SVGAGI (reference sequence). V was pared by 4 bases and J by 6 bases, with 21 bases between.